This TCR beta chain stems from a study of cytotoxic CD8 clonotypes in ibrutinib-treated CLL. Study-level background: Sequencing produced an average of about 260,000 productive templates and 94,082 productive rearrangements per sample.

The CDR3 is made up of 15 amino acids. This clone was seen just once. What it binds is unknown. The study's findings and limits: Sample timing was unmatched between remission and later-progressing patients; lymph nodes unstudied. An increase in clonality occurred at ibrutinib response, followed by a return toward baseline at progression.

Sequencing was performed with immunoSEQ multiplex PCR; in TCRdb, only in-frame clones are kept and a portion is missing. The table includes 250,000 to 350,000 clones, 60% to 80% detected once. This chain connects TRBV21-1 to TRBJ2-5; TRBD1, as called in the table, went unchecked against the DNA. TRBV21-1 is deemed a pseudogene. The sequence was collected from a human donor with chronic lymphocytic leukemia. Here the sequenced sample was PBMCs, taken at disease progression, from a patient treated with ibrutinib. The CDR3 loop is CASSDRDRGLGTQYF. The CDR3 DNA is TGTGCCAGCAGCGACCGGGACAGGGGGCTGGGGACCCAGTACTTC.